This T cell receptor beta chain was found in a study of blood T cell repertoires in COVID-19. Study as a whole: Some COVID-19 samples were acute and others convalescent; all came from the United States, Italy and Spain. Sample material is recorded as cDNA or gDNA derived from T cells, B-cell-depleted T cells, or PBMCs.

In the original analysis: The assay estimated nucleated cells by amplifying reference gene primers. Clones were read by immunoSEQ multiplex PCR, and TCRdb kept only the in-frame ones, dropping some. The DNA was the basis for D and trimming; V, J and clone size are from that table. The data show more than 35,000 clones, approximately 90% seen once. In this sample, this clone turned up once. Sequencing used peripheral blood. The sequence was collected from a human donor in a cohort sampled during active COVID-19.

CDR3 sequence: CASSADSGVTGELFF. The CDR3 coding sequence is TGTGCCAGCAGCGCGGACAGTGGAGTAACCGGGGAGCTGTTTTTT. This rearrangement joins TRBV9 to TRBJ2-2, with TRBD1 as a possible D gene (6 bases). CDR3 length equals 15 residues. Trimming shortened V by 3 bases and J by 5 bases, and 14 bases separated the two germline ends. CDR1 and CDR2 from the germline V gene are SGDLS and YYNGEE.